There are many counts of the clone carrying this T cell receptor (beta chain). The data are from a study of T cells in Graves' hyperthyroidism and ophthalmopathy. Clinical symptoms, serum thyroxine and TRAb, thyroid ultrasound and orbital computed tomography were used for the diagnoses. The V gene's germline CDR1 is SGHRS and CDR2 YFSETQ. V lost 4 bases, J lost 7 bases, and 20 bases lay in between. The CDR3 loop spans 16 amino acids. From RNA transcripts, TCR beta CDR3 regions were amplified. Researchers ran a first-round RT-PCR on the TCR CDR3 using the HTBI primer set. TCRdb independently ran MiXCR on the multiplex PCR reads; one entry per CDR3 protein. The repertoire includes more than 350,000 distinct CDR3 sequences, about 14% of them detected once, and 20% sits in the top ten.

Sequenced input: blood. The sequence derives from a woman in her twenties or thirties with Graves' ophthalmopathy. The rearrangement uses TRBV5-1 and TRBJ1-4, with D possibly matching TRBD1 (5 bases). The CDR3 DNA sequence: TGCGCCAGCAGCCCCAATCGCGGGGGAGGAGGTGAAAAACTGTTTTTT. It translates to CASSPNRGGGGEKLFF.